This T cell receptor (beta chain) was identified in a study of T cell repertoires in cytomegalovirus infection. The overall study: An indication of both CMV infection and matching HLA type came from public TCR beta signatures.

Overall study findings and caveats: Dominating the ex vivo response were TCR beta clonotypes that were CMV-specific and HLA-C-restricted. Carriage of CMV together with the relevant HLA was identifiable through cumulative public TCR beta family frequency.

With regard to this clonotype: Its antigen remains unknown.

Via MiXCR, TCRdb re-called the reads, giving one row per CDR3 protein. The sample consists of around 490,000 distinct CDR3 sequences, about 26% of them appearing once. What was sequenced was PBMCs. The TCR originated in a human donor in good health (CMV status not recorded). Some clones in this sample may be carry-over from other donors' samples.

The CDR3 nucleotides are TGTGCCAGCAGCCTGGACAGGGGTGGAATATACAGCACTGAAGCTTTCTTT. Protein product: CASSLDRGGIYSTEAFF. The chain carries TRBV6-2 or TRBV6-3 and TRBJ1-1; 9 bases line up with TRBD1. V trimming: 6 bases; J trimming: 4 bases; junction bases outside the gene matches: 15. In germline, CDR1 is MNHEY, CDR2 SVGEGT. CDR3 length: 17 residues.